This TCR beta chain was captured by sequencing in a study of vaccination and CD4 T cells after COVID-19. Study-wide context: Participants received two doses of either BNT162b2 or mRNA-1273 vaccine. Collection of post-vaccine samples followed dose two by a median approximately 69 days, spanning a range of 14 to 241. The stimulating agents, overlapping spike peptides, came from SARS-CoV-2, HCoV-NL63, HCoV-OC43 and HCoV-229E.

Worth noting for this clonotype: Its antigen is currently unknown.

An Oncomine TCR Beta short-read assay was used to sequence the DNA from cultured CD4+ T cells. One entry per CDR3 protein, called by TCRdb with MiXCR from the PCR reads. The repertoire has some 7,000 distinct CDR3 sequences, about 40% of them found once; the top ten carry under 30%. Treatment in this sample: roughly 10-day PBMC culture with coronavirus spike peptide pools or control peptides (ViraFEST assay). Before the COVID-19 pandemic (2011-2018), CD4+ T cells were obtained from the unexposed donor. Deletions cut 5 bases from V and 4 bases from J, with 12 bases between. Germline-derived CDR1 and CDR2 are SGHVS and FQNEAQ. The CDR3 extends over 14 amino acids.

The clonotype comes from a human donor in good health. The V and J genes are TRBV7-8 and TRBJ1-3; maybe TRBD1 (5 bases). The sample was CD4+ T cells from blood, cultured in vitro. The CDR3 sequence is CASSETEQGNTIYF. CDR3 DNA: TGTGCCAGCAGCGAGACAGAACAGGGAAACACCATATATTTT. The full variable domain, in which reference TRBV7-8 and TRBJ1-3 provide the parts outside the CDR3, is GAGVSQSPRYKVAKRGQDVALRCDPISGHVSLFWYQQALGQGPEFLTYFQNEAQLDKSGLPSDRFFAERPEGSVSTLKIQRTQQEDSAVYLCASSETEQGNTIYFGEGSWLTVV.